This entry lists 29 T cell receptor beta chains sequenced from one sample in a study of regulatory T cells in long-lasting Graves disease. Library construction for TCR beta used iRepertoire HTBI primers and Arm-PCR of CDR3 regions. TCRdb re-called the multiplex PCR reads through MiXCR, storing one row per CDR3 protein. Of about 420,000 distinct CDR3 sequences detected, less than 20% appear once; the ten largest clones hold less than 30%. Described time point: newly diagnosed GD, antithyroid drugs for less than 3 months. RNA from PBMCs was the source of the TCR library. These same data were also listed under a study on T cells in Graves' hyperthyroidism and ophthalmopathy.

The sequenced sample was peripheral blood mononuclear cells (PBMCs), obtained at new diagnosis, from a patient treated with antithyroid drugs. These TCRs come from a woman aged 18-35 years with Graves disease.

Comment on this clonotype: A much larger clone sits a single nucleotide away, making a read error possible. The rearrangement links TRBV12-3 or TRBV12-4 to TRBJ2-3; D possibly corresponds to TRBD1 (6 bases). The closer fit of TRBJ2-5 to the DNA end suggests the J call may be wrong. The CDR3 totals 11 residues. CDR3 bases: TGTGCCACCGCCAGGGGACAGACCCAGTACTTC. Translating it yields CATARGQTQYF.

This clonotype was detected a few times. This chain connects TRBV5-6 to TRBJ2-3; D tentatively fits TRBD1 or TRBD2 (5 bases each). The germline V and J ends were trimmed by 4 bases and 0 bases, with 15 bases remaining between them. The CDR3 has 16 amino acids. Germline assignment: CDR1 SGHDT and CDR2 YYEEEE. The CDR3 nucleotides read TGTGCCAGCAGCGACCCTCGGGGACCTAGCACAGATACGCAGTATTTT. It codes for CASSDPRGPSTDTQYF.

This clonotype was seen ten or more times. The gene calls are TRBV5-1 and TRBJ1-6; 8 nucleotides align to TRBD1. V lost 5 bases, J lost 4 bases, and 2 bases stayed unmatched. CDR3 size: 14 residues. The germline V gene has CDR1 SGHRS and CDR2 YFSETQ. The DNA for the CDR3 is TGCGCCAGCAGTCGACAGGGGTATAATTCACCCCTCCACTTT. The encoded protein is CASSRQGYNSPLHF.

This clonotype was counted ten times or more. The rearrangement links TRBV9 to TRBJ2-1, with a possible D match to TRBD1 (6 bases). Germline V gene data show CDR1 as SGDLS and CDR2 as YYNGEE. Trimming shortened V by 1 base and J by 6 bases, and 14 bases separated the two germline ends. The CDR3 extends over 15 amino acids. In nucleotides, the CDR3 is TGTGCCAGCAGCGTATCACAGGGCATCGGCAATGAGCAGTTCTTC. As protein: CASSVSQGIGNEQFF.

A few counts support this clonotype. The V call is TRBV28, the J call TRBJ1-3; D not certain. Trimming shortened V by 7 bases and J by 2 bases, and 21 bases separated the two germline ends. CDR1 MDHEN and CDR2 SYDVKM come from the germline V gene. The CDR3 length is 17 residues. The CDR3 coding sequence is TGTGCCAGCAAAAGTTACGGACCCCTCGGAACTGGAAACACCATATATTTT. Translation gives CASKSYGPLGTGNTIYF.

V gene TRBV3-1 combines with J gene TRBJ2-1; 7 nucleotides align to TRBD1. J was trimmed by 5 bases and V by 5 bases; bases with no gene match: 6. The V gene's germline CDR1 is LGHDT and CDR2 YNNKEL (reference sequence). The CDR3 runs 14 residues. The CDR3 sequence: CASSNRDSNNEQFF. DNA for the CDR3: TGTGCCAGCAGCAACCGGGACAGCAACAATGAGCAGTTCTTC.

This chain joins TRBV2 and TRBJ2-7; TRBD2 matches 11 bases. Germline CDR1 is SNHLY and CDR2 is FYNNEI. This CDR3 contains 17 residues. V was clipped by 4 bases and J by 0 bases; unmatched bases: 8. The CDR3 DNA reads TGTGCCAGCAGTGGGGGGACTAGCGGAAGGAGCTCCTACGAGCAGTACTTC. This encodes CASSGGTSGRSSYEQYF. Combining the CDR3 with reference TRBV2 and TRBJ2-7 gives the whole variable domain EPEVTQTPSHQVTQMGQEVILRCVPISNHLYFYWYRQILGQKVEFLVSFYNNEISEKSEIFDDQFSVERPDGSNFTLKIRSTKLEDSAMYFCASSGGTSGRSSYEQYFGPGTRLTVT.

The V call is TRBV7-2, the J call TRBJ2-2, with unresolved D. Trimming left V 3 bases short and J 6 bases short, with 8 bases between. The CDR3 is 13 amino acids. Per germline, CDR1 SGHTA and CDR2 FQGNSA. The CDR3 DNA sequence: TGTGCCAGCAGCTTCAGAGATTCCGGGGAGCTGTTTTTT. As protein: CASSFRDSGELFF.

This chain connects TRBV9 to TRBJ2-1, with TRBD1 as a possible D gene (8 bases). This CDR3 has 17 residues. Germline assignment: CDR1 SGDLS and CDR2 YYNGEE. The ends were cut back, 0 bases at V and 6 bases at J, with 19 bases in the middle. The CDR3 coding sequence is TGTGCCAGCAGCGTAGATGATCGGACAGGGAGGGCCAATGAGCAGTTCTTC. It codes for CASSVDDRTGRANEQFF.

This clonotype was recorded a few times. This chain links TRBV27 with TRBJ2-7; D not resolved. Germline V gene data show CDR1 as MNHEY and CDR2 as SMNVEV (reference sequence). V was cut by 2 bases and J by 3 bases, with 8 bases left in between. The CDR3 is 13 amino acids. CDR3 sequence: CASSLRMGYEQYF. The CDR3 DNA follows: TGTGCCAGCAGTTTACGGATGGGCTACGAGCAGTACTTC.

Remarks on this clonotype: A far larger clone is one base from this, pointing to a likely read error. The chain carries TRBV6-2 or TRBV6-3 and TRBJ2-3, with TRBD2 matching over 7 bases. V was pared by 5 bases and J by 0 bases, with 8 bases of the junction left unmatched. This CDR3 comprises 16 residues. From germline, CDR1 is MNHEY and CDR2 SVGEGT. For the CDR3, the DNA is TGTGCCAGCAGTGCCCCCCGGACTAGTAGCACAGATACGCAGTATTTT. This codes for CASSAPRTSSTDTQYF.

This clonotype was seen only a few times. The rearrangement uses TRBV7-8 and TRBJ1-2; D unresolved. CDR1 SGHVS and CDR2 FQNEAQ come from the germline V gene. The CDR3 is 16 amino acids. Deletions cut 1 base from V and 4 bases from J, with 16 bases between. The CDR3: CASSLESGPGFYGYTF. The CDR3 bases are TGTGCCAGCAGCTTAGAATCCGGGCCGGGGTTCTATGGCTACACCTTC.

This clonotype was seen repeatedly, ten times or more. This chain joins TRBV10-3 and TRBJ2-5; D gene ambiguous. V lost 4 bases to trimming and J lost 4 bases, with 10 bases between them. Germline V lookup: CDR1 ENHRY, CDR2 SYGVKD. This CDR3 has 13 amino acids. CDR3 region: CAISAGRGETQYF. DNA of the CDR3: TGTGCCATCAGTGCGGGCCGAGGAGAGACCCAGTACTTC.

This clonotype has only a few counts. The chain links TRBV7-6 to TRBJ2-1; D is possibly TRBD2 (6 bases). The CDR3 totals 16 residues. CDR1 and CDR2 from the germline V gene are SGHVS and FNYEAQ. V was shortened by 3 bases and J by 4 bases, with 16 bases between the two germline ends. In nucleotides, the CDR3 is TGTGCCAGCAGCTTCGGGGGAGCGGTGGCTTACAATGAGCAGTTCTTC. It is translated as CASSFGGAVAYNEQFF.

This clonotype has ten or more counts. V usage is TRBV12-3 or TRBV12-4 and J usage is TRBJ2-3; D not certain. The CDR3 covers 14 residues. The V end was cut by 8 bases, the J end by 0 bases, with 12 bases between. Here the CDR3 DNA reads TGTGCCAGCGCTTTGGCACCTAGCACAGATACGCAGTATTTT. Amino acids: CASALAPSTDTQYF.

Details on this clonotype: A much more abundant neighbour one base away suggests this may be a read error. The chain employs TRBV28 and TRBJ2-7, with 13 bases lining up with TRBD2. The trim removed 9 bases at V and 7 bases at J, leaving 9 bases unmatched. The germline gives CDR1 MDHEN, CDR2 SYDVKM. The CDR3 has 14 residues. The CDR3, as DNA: TGTGCCAGTTGGACTAGCGGGAGTTTCAATGAGCAGTACTTC. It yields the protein CASWTSGSFNEQYF.

The CDR3 spells CASSRVDSYTEAFF. DNA of the CDR3: TGTGCCAGCAGCAGAGTGGACAGTTACACTGAAGCTTTCTTT. V and J are TRBV9 and TRBJ1-1, with D possibly being TRBD1 (6 bases). This CDR3 contains 14 residues. V lost 4 bases and J lost 3, with 13 bases in between. Germline assignment: CDR1 SGDLS and CDR2 YYNGEE.

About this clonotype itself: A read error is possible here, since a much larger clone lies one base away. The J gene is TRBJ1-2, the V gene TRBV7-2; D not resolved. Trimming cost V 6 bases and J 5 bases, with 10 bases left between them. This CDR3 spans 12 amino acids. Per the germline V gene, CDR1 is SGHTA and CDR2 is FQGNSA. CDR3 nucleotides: TGTACCAGCAGACGGACCGATTATGGCTACACCTTC. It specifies CTSRRTDYGYTF.

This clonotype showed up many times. For the CDR3, the DNA is TGTGCCAGCAGCTTGTTAGCACTCGTCAGGGGGAATCAGCCCCAGCATTTT. This sequence encodes CASSLLALVRGNQPQHF. The chain couples TRBV7-2 to TRBJ1-5; 7 bases agree with TRBD1. This CDR3 is 17 amino acids long. Germline CDR1 is SGHTA and CDR2 is FQGNSA. V shed 3 bases, J shed 4 bases, and the junction held 12 bases outside the gene matches.

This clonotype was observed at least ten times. The CDR3 nucleotides are TGTGCCAGCAGTGAAGCGCGGGTGTCCGGGGAGCTGTTTTTT. Translating gives CASSEARVSGELFF. V is TRBV2 and J is TRBJ2-2; the D gene is possibly TRBD2 (5 bases). The CDR3 length is 14 residues. V shed 0 bases and J shed 6 bases, with 8 bases lying between them. CDR1 and CDR2 from the germline V gene are SNHLY and FYNNEI.

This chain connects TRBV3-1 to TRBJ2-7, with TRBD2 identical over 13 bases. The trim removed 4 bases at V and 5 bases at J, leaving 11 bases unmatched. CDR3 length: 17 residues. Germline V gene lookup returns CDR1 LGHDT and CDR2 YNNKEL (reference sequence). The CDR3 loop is CASSPGPGLAGSNEQYF. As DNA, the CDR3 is TGTGCCAGCAGCCCAGGACCGGGACTAGCGGGATCCAACGAGCAGTACTTC.

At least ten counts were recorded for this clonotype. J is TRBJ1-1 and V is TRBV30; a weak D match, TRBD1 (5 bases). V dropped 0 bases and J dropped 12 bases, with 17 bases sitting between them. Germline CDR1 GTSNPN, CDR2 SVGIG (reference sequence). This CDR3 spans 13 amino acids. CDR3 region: CAWSVGQGGRTFF. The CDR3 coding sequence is TGTGCCTGGAGTGTAGGGCAGGGAGGGCGAACTTTCTTT.

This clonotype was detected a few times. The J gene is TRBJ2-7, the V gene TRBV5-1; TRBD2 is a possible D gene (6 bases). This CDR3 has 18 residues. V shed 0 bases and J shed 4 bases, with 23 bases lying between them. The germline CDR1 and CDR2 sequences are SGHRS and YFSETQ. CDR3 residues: CASSLGDLTTIGAYEQYF. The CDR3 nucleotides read TGCGCCAGCAGCTTGGGGGACTTGACAACAATTGGGGCATACGAGCAGTACTTC. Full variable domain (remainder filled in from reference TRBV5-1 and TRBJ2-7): KAGVTQTPRYLIKTRGQQVTLSCSPISGHRSVSWYQQTPGQGLQFLFEYFSETQRNKGNFPGRFSGRQFSNSRSEMNVSTLELGDSALYLCASSLGDLTTIGAYEQYFGPGTRLTVT.

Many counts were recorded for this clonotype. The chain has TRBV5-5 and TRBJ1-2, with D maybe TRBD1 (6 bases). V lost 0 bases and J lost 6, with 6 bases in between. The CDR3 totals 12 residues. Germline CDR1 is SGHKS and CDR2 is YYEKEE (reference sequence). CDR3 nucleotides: TGTGCCAGCAGCTTGGACAGGGATGGCTACACCTTC. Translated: CASSLDRDGYTF.

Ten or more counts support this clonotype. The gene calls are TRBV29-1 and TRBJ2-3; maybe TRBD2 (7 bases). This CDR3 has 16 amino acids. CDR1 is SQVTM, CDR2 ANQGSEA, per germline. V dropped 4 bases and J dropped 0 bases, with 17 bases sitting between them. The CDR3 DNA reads TGCAGCGTTGTGGGGGATGGGGGGGCTAGCACAGATACGCAGTATTTT. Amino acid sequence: CSVVGDGGASTDTQYF.

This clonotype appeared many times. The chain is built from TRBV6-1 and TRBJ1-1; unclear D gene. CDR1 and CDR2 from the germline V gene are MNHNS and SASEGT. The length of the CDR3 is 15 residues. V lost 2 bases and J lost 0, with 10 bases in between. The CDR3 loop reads CASSELRRVNTEAFF. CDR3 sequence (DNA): TGTGCCAGCAGTGAATTAAGGAGAGTGAACACTGAAGCTTTCTTT.

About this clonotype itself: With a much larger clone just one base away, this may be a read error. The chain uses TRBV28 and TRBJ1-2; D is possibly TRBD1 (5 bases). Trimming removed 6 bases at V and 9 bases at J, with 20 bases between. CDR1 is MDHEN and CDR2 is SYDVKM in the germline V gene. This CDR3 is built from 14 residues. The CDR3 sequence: CASSLPGAAQSYTF. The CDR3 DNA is TGTGCCAGCAGCCTCCCCGGGGCGGCCCAGAGCTACACCTTC.

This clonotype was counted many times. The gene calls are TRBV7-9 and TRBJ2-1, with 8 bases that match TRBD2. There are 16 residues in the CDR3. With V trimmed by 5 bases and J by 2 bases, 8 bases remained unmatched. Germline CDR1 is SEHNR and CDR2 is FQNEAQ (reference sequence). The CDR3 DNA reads TGTGCCAGCAGCGGCCCGGGACTAGACCCCTACAATGAGCAGTTCTTC. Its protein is CASSGPGLDPYNEQFF. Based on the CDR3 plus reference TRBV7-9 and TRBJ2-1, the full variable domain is DTGVSQNPRHKITKRGQNVTFRCDPISEHNRLYWYRQTLGQGPEFLTYFQNEAQLEKSRLLSDRFSAERPKGSFSTLEIQRTEQGDSAMYLCASSGPGLDPYNEQFFGPGTRLTVL.

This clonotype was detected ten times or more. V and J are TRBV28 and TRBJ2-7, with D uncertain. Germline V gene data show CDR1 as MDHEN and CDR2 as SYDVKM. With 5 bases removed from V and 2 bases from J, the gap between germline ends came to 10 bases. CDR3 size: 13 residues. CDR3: CASSRTGPYEQYF. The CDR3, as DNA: TGTGCCAGCAGTCGAACCGGGCCCTACGAGCAGTACTTC.